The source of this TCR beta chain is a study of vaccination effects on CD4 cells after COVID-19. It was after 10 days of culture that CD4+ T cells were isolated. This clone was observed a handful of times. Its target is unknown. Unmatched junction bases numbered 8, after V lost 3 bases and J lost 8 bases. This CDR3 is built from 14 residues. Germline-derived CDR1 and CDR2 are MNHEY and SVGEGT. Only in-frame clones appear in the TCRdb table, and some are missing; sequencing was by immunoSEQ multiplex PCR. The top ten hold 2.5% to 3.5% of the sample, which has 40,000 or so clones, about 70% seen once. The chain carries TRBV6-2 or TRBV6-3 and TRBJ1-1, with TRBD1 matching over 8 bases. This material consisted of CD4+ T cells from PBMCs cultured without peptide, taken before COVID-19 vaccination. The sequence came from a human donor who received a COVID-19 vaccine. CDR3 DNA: TGTGCCAGCAGTTATGGTCGCGGACAGGGAGAAGCTTTCTTT. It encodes CASSYGRGQGEAFF.